This TCR beta chain was sequenced in a study of blood T cell repertoires in COVID-19. This CDR3 contains 14 residues. Deletions cut 0 bases from V and 7 bases from J, with 13 bases between. The germline V gene encodes CDR1 MNHNY and CDR2 SVGAGI (reference sequence). TCRdb's table, derived via immunoSEQ multiplex PCR, lists solely in-frame clones and lacks some. The sample has some 220,000 clones, roughly four fifths seen once. Sequencing input: peripheral blood. The sequence derives from a woman between 70 and 85 years old with COVID-19, enrolled during active disease. The chain carries TRBV6-6 and TRBJ2-7; D unresolved. The CDR3 sequence: CASSYSGGGLEQYF. CDR3 sequence (DNA): TGTGCCAGCAGTTACTCTGGCGGCGGCTTGGAGCAGTACTTC.